This TCR beta chain comes out of a study of shared clonotypes between healthy human individuals. Study information: With ages of 18 to 49, the donors were a couple of women and three men.

Study conclusions and caveats: Represented genetic and exposure-history diversity was restricted by having few donors.

In replicate PCRs of sorted subsets, roughly 210 ng DNA, approximately 30,000 T cell genomes, was used. TCRdb's copy holds only in-frame clones and misses some; the assay was immunoSEQ multiplex PCR. The table has around 560,000 clones, approximately 95% seen once. With V trimmed by 8 bases and J by 7 bases, 4 bases remained unmatched. Germline V lookup: CDR1 LNHNV, CDR2 YYDKDF (reference sequence). The CDR3 spans 13 residues. CD45RO-negative, CCR7-selected cells formed the naive CD8 fraction, which excluded terminally differentiated effector memory CD45RA+ cells. In regard to this clone: The antigen remains unidentified.

The chain couples TRBV15 to TRBJ1-5; 11 nucleotides agree with TRBD1. The TCR was taken from a woman aged 30 to 39 in good health. The sequenced sample was naive CD8+ T cells sorted from blood. The CDR3 is CATGQGAGQPQHF. CDR3 bases: TGTGCCACCGGACAGGGGGCTGGGCAGCCCCAGCATTTT.